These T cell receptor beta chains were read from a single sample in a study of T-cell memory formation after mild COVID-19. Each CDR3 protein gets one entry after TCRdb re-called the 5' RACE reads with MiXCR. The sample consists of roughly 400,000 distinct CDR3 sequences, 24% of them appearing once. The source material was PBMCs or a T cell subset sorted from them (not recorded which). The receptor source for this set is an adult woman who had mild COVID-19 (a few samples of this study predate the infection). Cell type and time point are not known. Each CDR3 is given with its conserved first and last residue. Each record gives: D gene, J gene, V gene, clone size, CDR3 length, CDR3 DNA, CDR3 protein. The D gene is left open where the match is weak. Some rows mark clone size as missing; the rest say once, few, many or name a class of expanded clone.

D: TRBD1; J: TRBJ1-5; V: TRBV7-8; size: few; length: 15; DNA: TGTGCCAGCAGCTTAGGGGGCAGGGGGCCACAGCCCCAGCATTTT; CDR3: CASSLGGRGPQPQHF
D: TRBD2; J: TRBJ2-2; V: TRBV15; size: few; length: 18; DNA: TGTGCCACCAGCAGGTACTCCATTAGCGGGACAAGGTTCGGGGAGCTGTTTTTT; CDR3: CATSRYSISGTRFGELFF
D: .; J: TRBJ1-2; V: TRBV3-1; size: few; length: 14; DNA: TGTGCCAGCAGCCAAGGAATAGGAAACTATGGCTACACCTTC; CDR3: CASSQGIGNYGYTF
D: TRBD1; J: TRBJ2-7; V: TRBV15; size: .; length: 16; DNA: TGTGCCACCACCATAGGATTACAGGGGGCGAATTACGAGCAGTACTTC; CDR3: CATTIGLQGANYEQYF
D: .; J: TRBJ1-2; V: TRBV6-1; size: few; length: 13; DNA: TGTGCCAGCAGTGATGGGTCGTTGGAAGGCTACACCTTC; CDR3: CASSDGSLEGYTF
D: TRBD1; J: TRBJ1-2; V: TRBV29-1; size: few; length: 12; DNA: TGCAGCGTTGCTCAGGGGGCTGGAGGCTACACCTTC; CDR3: CSVAQGAGGYTF
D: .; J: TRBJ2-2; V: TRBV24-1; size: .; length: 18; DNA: TGTGCCACCAGTGACCGCAAGCGGGCAGGGGTGTTCGTGGGGGAGCTGTTTTTT; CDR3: CATSDRKRAGVFVGELFF
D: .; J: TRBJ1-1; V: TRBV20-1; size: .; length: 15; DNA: TGCAGTGCTAGCCAAGGAGGGGCTCTGAACACTGAAGCTTTCTTT; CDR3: CSASQGGALNTEAFF
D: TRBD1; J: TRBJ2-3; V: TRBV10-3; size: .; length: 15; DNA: TGTGCCATCAGAGCCGGGACAGACCGCACAGATACGCAGTATTTT; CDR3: CAIRAGTDRTDTQYF
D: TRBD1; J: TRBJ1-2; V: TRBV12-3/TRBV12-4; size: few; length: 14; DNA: TGTGCCAGCAGTGGAGGACAGGGTTGGAGTGGCTACACCTTC; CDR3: CASSGGQGWSGYTF
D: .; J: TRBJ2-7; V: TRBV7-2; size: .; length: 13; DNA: TGTGCCAGCAGCTTAGGTTTGTTCCTCGAGCAGTACTTC; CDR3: CASSLGLFLEQYF
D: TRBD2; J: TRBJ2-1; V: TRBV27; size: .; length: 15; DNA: TGTGCCAGCTCCCCCACGAGGACTAGCGGGAGCGAGCAGTTCTTC; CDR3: CASSPTRTSGSEQFF
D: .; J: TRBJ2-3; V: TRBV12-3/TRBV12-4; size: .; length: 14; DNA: TGTGCCAGCAGTTCCCCCACTGGAGGAGATACGCAGTATTTT; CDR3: CASSSPTGGDTQYF
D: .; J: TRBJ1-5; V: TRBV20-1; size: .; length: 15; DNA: TGCAGTGCTAGAGTCCCTGACGGGGGCAATCAGCCCCAGCATTTT; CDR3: CSARVPDGGNQPQHF
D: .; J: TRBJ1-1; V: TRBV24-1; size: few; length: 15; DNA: TGTGCCACCAACTTCCGGGACCTCGAGGACACTGAAGCTTTCTTT; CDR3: CATNFRDLEDTEAFF
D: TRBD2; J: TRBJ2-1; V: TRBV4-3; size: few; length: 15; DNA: TGCGCCAGCAGCCCGGCAGGAGGGAGGGGCAATGAGCAGTTCTTC; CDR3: CASSPAGGRGNEQFF
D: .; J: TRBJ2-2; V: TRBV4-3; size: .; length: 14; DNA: TGCGCCAGCAGCCAACCCAGGGAATCCGGGGAGCTGTTTTTT; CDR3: CASSQPRESGELFF
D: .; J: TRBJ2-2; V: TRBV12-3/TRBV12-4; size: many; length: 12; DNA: TGTGCCAGCACCTTCGGGTCCGGGGAGCTGTTTTTT; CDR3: CASTFGSGELFF
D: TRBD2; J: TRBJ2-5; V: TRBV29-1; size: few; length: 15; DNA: TGCAGCGTTGGACCGGGGGGGCGGCCCCAAGAGACCCAGTACTTC; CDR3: CSVGPGGRPQETQYF
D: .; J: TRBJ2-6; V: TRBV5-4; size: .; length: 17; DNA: TGTGCCAGCAGTTCCCGCGAAGTCTCCTCTGGGGCCAACGTCCTGACTTTC; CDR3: CASSSREVSSGANVLTF
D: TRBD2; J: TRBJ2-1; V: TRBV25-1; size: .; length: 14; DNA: TGTGCCAGCAGTGTTAGCGGGATAAACAATGAGCAGTTCTTC; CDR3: CASSVSGINNEQFF
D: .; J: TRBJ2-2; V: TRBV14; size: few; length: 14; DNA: TGTGCCAGCAGCCAAGATAGAGGTTCCGGGGAGCTGTTTTTT; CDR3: CASSQDRGSGELFF
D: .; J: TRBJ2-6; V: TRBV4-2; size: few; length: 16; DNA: TGTGCCAGCAGCCAGGTTCAGCAGTCTGGGGCCAACGTCCTGACTTTC; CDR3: CASSQVQQSGANVLTF
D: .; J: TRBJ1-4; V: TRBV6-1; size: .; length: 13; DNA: TGTGCCAGCAGTGATGGGCAGGCTGTTCCCGTATTCTTT; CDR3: CASSDGQAVPVFF
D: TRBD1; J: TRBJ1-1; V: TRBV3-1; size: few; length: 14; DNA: TGTGCCAGCAGCTCGACAGGGGTCAACACTGAAGCTTTCTTT; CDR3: CASSSTGVNTEAFF
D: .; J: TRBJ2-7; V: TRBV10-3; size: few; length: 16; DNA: TGTGCCATCAGTGAGTCGCTTGGGGCGAAGTGGTACGAGCAGTACTTC; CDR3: CAISESLGAKWYEQYF
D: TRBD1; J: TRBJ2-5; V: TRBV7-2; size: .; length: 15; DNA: TGTGCCAGCAGTCAAAGCTCGGGACAGGTGGAGACCCAGTACTTC; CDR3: CASSQSSGQVETQYF
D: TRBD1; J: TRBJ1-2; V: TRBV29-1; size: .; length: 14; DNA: TGCAGCGTTGAAGAGACAGGGGGTTACTATGGCTACACCTTC; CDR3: CSVEETGGYYGYTF
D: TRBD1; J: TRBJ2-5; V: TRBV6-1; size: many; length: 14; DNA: TGTGCCAGCAGTGAATCGGGACAGAAAGAGACCCAGTACTTC; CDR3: CASSESGQKETQYF
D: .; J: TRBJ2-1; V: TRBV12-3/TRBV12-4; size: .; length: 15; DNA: TGTGCCAGCAGTTTCGACAGCCCTGGGTACAATGAGCAGTTCTTC; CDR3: CASSFDSPGYNEQFF
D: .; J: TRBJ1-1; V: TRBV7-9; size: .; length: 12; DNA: TGTGCCAGCAGCTTTCAGGACGCTGAAGCTTTCTTT; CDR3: CASSFQDAEAFF
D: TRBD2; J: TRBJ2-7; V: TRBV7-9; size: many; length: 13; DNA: TGTGCCAGCATTTCTAGCGGGGCCTACGAGCAGTACTTC; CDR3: CASISSGAYEQYF